This T cell receptor beta chain came from a study of T cell repertoires in ileal Crohn's disease. Time point specified: neoterminal ileum biopsy at postoperative endoscopy, about 6 months after surgery. Germline V CDR1 and CDR2: SGHTA, FQGTGA. The length of the CDR3 is 11 residues. V was cut by 4 bases and J by 4 bases, with 3 bases left in between. Sequencing used immunoSEQ multiplex PCR; TCRdb keeps in-frame clones, though not all of them. The table lists about 4,500 clones, around four fifths of them singletons, with approximately 4.3% in the top ten. The sequencing sample was made of ileal tissue. The source is an adult with Crohn's disease. This chain connects TRBV7-3 to TRBJ2-3, with no clear D. CDR3 coding DNA: TGTGCCAGCAGCTCTGCAGATACGCAGTATTTT. Translated: CASSSADTQYF.